Listed here are 27 T cell receptor beta chains from one sample, sequenced in a study of shared clonotypes between healthy human individuals. Naive CD8 cells, CD45RO-negative and positively selected for CCR7, excluded terminally differentiated effector memory CD45RA+ cells. Profiled with immunoSEQ multiplex PCR; TCRdb holds only in-frame clones, not every one. The data contain approximately 720,000 clones, just over 90% of them singletons. Sequenced material: naive CD8+ T cells sorted from blood. These receptors all stem from a young man in good health.

The chain links TRBV10-3 to TRBJ1-1, with TRBD1 as a possible D gene (6 bases). Germline assignment: CDR1 ENHRY and CDR2 SYGVKD. This CDR3 has 15 residues. The V end was cut by 6 bases, the J end by 0 bases, with 14 bases between. The CDR3, as DNA: TGTGCCATCAGCCTCGACAGGAGTATGAACACTGAAGCTTTCTTT. Translating gives CAISLDRSMNTEAFF.

As for this clone: The sample carries other DNA sequences with the same CDR3. The chain recombines TRBV7-9 with TRBJ2-3, with D uncertain. CDR1 is SEHNR and CDR2 is FQNEAQ in the germline V gene (reference sequence). The CDR3 loop spans 10 amino acids. V lost 11 bases, J lost 0 bases, and 3 bases lay in between. The CDR3 region is CAGSTDTQYF. The CDR3 DNA reads TGTGCCGGAAGCACAGATACGCAGTATTTT.

The J gene is TRBJ2-3, the V gene TRBV13; 11 nucleotides align to TRBD2. The germline V gene has CDR1 PRHDT and CDR2 FYEKMQ (reference sequence). The CDR3 loop spans 15 amino acids. Trimming cost V 10 bases and J 0 bases; bases outside gene matches: 6. CDR3 nucleotides: TGTGCCACGCGACTAGCGGGATCCAGCACAGATACGCAGTATTTT. Translating gives CATRLAGSSTDTQYF.

This sequence joins TRBV28 and TRBJ2-1; D gene unclear. Trimming stripped 3 bases from V and 4 bases from J, with 7 bases between. The CDR3 covers 13 residues. Germline-derived CDR1 and CDR2 are MDHEN and SYDVKM. The CDR3 here is CASSFRRYNEQFF. The CDR3, as DNA: TGTGCCAGCAGTTTCCGAAGATACAATGAGCAGTTCTTC.

The chain uses TRBV4-1 and TRBJ1-1, with D unresolved. Looked up from germline, CDR1 is MGHRA and CDR2 is YSYEKL. This CDR3 region has 15 residues. Trimming removed 1 base at V and 3 bases at J, with 12 bases between. CDR3 sequence: CASSQVGRSHTEAFF. Written as DNA, the CDR3 is TGCGCCAGCAGCCAAGTAGGCAGGTCGCACACTGAAGCTTTCTTT.

This rearrangement joins TRBV27 to TRBJ2-7, with D maybe TRBD1 (5 bases). Germline loops: CDR1 MNHEY, CDR2 SMNVEV (reference sequence). CDR3 size: 14 residues. Trimming stripped 5 bases from V and 7 bases from J, with 18 bases between. The CDR3 reads CASSLTVSGWEQYF. DNA for the CDR3: TGTGCCAGCAGTCTGACAGTTTCAGGATGGGAGCAGTACTTC.

The chain is built from TRBV28 and TRBJ2-7, with 11 bases matching TRBD1. In germline, CDR1 is MDHEN, CDR2 SYDVKM. The trim removed 3 bases at V and 5 bases at J, leaving 3 bases unmatched. The CDR3 has 14 amino acids. The CDR3 coding sequence is TGTGCCAGCAGTTTCAGGGACAGGGGGGACGAGCAGTACTTC. This sequence encodes CASSFRDRGDEQYF.

V and J are TRBV25-1 and TRBJ2-1; D is perhaps TRBD1 (5 bases). Deletions cut 2 bases from V and 4 bases from J, with 12 bases between. The CDR3 sequence is 15 residues long. Germline assignment: CDR1 MGHDK and CDR2 SYGVNS. Here the CDR3 DNA reads TGTGCCAGCAGTGAAACAGGTTCTCTTTACAATGAGCAGTTCTTC. It specifies CASSETGSLYNEQFF.

The gene calls are TRBV7-6 and TRBJ2-7, with D tentatively TRBD2 (6 bases). CDR3 length: 14 residues. In germline, CDR1 is SGHVS, CDR2 FNYEAQ. Between the trimmed V and J ends, which lost 0 bases and 6 bases, there was a span of 12 bases. In nucleotides, the CDR3 is TGTGCCAGCAGCTTAGCGTCATCCGGGGGCGAGCAGTACTTC. Its translation: CASSLASSGGEQYF.

In this sample, this clone turned up once. The chain recombines TRBV14 with TRBJ1-3, with 8 bases matching TRBD1. The CDR3 runs to 15 residues. CDR1 is SGHDN and CDR2 is FVKESK in the germline V gene. The V and J ends lost 3 bases and 3 bases, in that order; junction bases with no gene match: 4. CDR3 sequence reads: CASSQDRADGNTIYF. The CDR3 bases are TGTGCCAGCAGCCAGGACAGGGCAGATGGAAACACCATATATTTT.

Turning to this clone: One end of the junction varies from germline; a read error may be responsible. The chain links TRBV7-7 to TRBJ2-1; 7 nucleotides align to TRBD2. In germline, CDR1 is SSHAT, CDR2 FNYEAQ (reference sequence). This CDR3 comprises 14 residues. CDR3 residues: CASSRGLEDNEQFF. In nucleotides, the CDR3 is TGTGCTAGCAGCCGAGGACTAGAAGACAATGAGCAGTTCTTC.

The chain is built from TRBV29-1 and TRBJ2-3, with 10 bases identical to TRBD2. The CDR3 totals 15 residues. J lost 5 bases, V lost 3 bases, and 8 bases had no gene match. Germline assignment: CDR1 SQVTM and CDR2 ANQGSEA. The CDR3 loop is CSVETLAGSKDTQYF. CDR3 coding DNA: TGCAGCGTTGAGACACTAGCGGGATCGAAAGATACGCAGTATTTT.

The rearrangement joins TRBV9 to TRBJ2-5; 10 bases agree with TRBD2. CDR3 length equals 17 residues. The V and J ends lost 0 bases and 5 bases, in that order; junction bases with no gene match: 10. The V gene's germline CDR1 is SGDLS and CDR2 YYNGEE. The CDR3 DNA follows: TGTGCCAGCAGCGTAGGGCTAGCGGGAGCCGCCAGGGAGACCCAGTACTTC. Protein product: CASSVGLAGAARETQYF.

This chain links TRBV7-9 with TRBJ2-1, with no clear D. The V and J ends lost 8 bases and 0 bases respectively, with 11 bases between them. The germline gives CDR1 SEHNR, CDR2 FQNEAQ (reference sequence). The CDR3 is made up of 14 amino acids. CDR3 residues: CASHKSVSYNEQFF. The CDR3, as DNA: TGTGCCAGCCACAAGTCGGTCTCCTACAATGAGCAGTTCTTC.

The chain has TRBV6-4 and TRBJ2-2; possibly TRBD2 for D (6 bases). The CDR3 contains 14 residues. Per the germline V gene, CDR1 is MRHNA and CDR2 is SNTAGT. V shed 9 bases and J shed 6 bases, with 17 bases lying between them. CDR3 sequence: CASRLVEEAGELFF. The CDR3 nucleotides read TGTGCCAGTAGACTAGTGGAGGAAGCCGGGGAGCTGTTTTTT.

The chain carries TRBV11-2 and TRBJ2-2; unclear D gene. Germline-derived CDR1 and CDR2 are SGHAT and FQNNGV. The germline V and J ends were trimmed by 5 bases and 9 bases, with 22 bases remaining between them. This CDR3 region has 16 residues. The CDR3 sequence: CASSPVAILRNRELFF. The CDR3 DNA reads as TGTGCCAGCAGCCCAGTTGCTATCCTACGAAACCGGGAGCTGTTTTTT.

V usage is TRBV25-1 and J usage is TRBJ2-7; no clear D gene. V lost 3 bases and J lost 4, with 7 bases in between. The germline gives CDR1 MGHDK, CDR2 SYGVNS. This CDR3 is 12 amino acids long. The CDR3 DNA is TGTGCCAGCAGTGAGTCGTATTACGAGCAGTACTTC. Residues: CASSESYYEQYF.

J is TRBJ1-1 and V is TRBV5-6, with 7 bases fitting TRBD1. The CDR3 contains 15 residues. Trimming at V came to 4 bases and at J to 4 bases, leaving 10 bases not matched to a gene. Looked up from germline, CDR1 is SGHDT and CDR2 is YYEEEE. CDR3 amino acids: CASSLTFRGGTEAFF. CDR3 DNA sequence: TGTGCCAGCAGCCTAACGTTCAGGGGGGGCACTGAAGCTTTCTTT.

The chain couples TRBV13 to TRBJ2-7, with 9 bases that match TRBD1. Per the germline V gene, CDR1 is PRHDT and CDR2 is FYEKMQ (reference sequence). This CDR3 contains 14 residues. Trimming took 4 bases from V and 4 from J; bases not matched to a gene: 5. As DNA, the CDR3 is TGTGCCAGCAGCTACGGACAGGGGCGGTACGAGCAGTACTTC. Its protein is CASSYGQGRYEQYF.

This clone appeared a single time. The gene calls are TRBV9 and TRBJ2-5; 9 nucleotides align to TRBD2. Germline CDR1 reads SGDLS; CDR2 reads YYNGEE. Trimming took 1 base from V and 5 from J; bases not matched to a gene: 9. This CDR3 is 16 amino acids long. Here the CDR3 reads CASSVMASGTGETQYF. In DNA, the CDR3 is TGTGCCAGCAGCGTAATGGCTAGCGGGACGGGGGAGACCCAGTACTTC. The variable domain in full, completed from reference TRBV9 and TRBJ2-5, reads DSGVTQTPKHLITATGQRVTLRCSPRSGDLSVYWYQQSLDQGLQFLIQYYNGEERAKGNILERFSAQQFPDLHSELNLSSLELGDSALYFCASSVMASGTGETQYFGPGTRLLVL.

This chain links TRBV7-2 with TRBJ2-7, with 9 bases lining up with TRBD2. Trimming at V came to 5 bases and at J to 0 bases, leaving 17 bases not matched to a gene. CDR1 is SGHTA, CDR2 FQGNSA, per germline. CDR3 length equals 19 residues. The CDR3 here is CASSLPIPSGTSRSYEQYF. The DNA of the CDR3 is TGTGCCAGCAGCCTACCCATTCCTAGCGGGACCTCCCGCTCCTACGAGCAGTACTTC.

The CDR3, as DNA: TGTGCCAGCAGTTTTAACAGGGCCGGCGAGCAGTACTTC. It translates to CASSFNRAGEQYF. The rearrangement joins TRBV27 to TRBJ2-7; maybe TRBD1 (6 bases). Germline V gene data show CDR1 as MNHEY and CDR2 as SMNVEV (reference sequence). The CDR3 consists of 13 residues. Trimming took 3 bases from V and 6 from J, leaving 12 bases between them.

A single count supports this clone. The chain is built from TRBV7-6 and TRBJ2-1; D perhaps matches TRBD1 (6 bases). From germline, CDR1 is SGHVS and CDR2 FNYEAQ. This CDR3 comprises 14 residues. V gave up 5 bases and J gave up 4 bases, with 12 bases separating them. CDR3 bases: TGTGCCAGCAGCCAGGGGTTTTCATACAATGAGCAGTTCTTC. Translation gives CASSQGFSYNEQFF.

The V and J genes are TRBV27 and TRBJ2-3; D may be TRBD2 (6 bases). CDR3 length: 16 residues. V lost 6 bases, J lost 2 bases, and 18 bases lay in between. The germline CDR1 and CDR2 sequences are MNHEY and SMNVEV (reference sequence). CDR3 protein: CASSATSGLYTDTQYF. The DNA for the CDR3 is TGTGCCAGCAGCGCAACGTCGGGACTTTACACAGATACGCAGTATTTT.

The chain employs TRBV7-6 and TRBJ2-7; perhaps D is TRBD1 or TRBD2 (6 bases each). Trimming pared 2 bases from V and 5 bases from J, leaving 10 bases between. There are 13 residues in the CDR3. The V gene's germline CDR1 is SGHVS and CDR2 FNYEAQ. The CDR3 region has the DNA TGTGCCAGCAGCTTATGGGGGGCCGACGAGCAGTACTTC. Residues: CASSLWGADEQYF.

J is TRBJ2-7 and V is TRBV6-5; D is unclear. From germline, CDR1 is MNHEY and CDR2 SVGAGI. V was clipped by 3 bases and J by 6 bases, with 15 bases between them. The CDR3 is 14 residues long. CDR3 residues: CASSYFGVTREQYF. CDR3 coding DNA: TGTGCCAGCAGTTATTTCGGCGTAACGCGCGAGCAGTACTTC.

The chain recombines TRBV6-5 with TRBJ2-7, with 11 positions matching TRBD2. The CDR3 is 12 residues long. The junction had 2 bases not matched to a gene; V was cut back by 10 bases and J by 3 bases. The germline V gene has CDR1 MNHEY and CDR2 SVGAGI. The CDR3 protein is CATGTSGYEQYF. In DNA, the CDR3 is TGTGCCACCGGGACTAGCGGCTACGAGCAGTACTTC.